The 23 T cell receptor beta chains given below trace back to one sample, sequenced in a study of blood T cell repertoires in COVID-19. Method: immunoSEQ multiplex PCR; TCRdb's copy keeps in-frame clones and lacks some. The sample has 250,000 to 300,000 clones; 75% to 90% are singletons. Material: peripheral blood. These receptor sequences come from a woman aged 25-40 years with active or convalescent COVID-19.

The chain joins TRBV23-1 to TRBJ2-7; 7 bases map to TRBD1. TRBV23-1 is known as an ORF, though its function is uncertain. CDR3 length: 14 residues. The V gene end was trimmed by 7 bases and the J gene end by 3 bases; junction bases not matched to a gene: 9. The CDR3 DNA follows: TGCGCCAGCAACCCCAGGGGGAAGGACTACGAGCAGTACTTC. It yields the protein CASNPRGKDYEQYF.

The chain links TRBV7-6 to TRBJ2-1; D is unclear. Trimming shortened V by 2 bases and J by 0 bases, and 17 bases separated the two germline ends. CDR3 size: 18 residues. Germline V gene lookup returns CDR1 SGHVS and CDR2 FNYEAQ. CDR3 loop: CASSLSPAAASSYNEQFF. In nucleotides, the CDR3 is TGTGCCAGCAGCTTAAGTCCGGCAGCCGCTAGCTCCTACAATGAGCAGTTCTTC.

The rearrangement joins TRBV24-1 to TRBJ1-2; TRBD1 matches at 7 bases. The germline CDR1 and CDR2 sequences are KGHDR and SFDVKD. CDR3 size: 11 residues. Trimming at V came to 12 bases and at J to 5 bases, leaving 5 bases not matched to a gene. Here the CDR3 reads CAAGTVYGYTF. The CDR3 bases are TGTGCCGCCGGGACAGTTTATGGCTACACCTTC.

This clone occurred a few times. The chain combines TRBV21-1 with TRBJ1-6. TRBV21-1 is termed a pseudogene. There are 18 residues in the CDR3. CDR3 in DNA: TGTGCCAGCAGCAACCGGAGGGGGGGATCTCTCGGCGGTTCACCCCTCCACTTT. It encodes CASSNRRGGSLGGSPLHF.

The V gene is TRBV9, the J gene TRBJ2-7, with D possibly matching TRBD1 (5 bases). With 0 bases removed from V and 0 bases from J, the gap between germline ends came to 10 bases. The germline gives CDR1 SGDLS, CDR2 YYNGEE. The CDR3 covers 15 residues. The CDR3 sequence is CASSVGARASYEQYF. The CDR3 DNA follows: TGTGCCAGCAGCGTAGGTGCCAGGGCCTCCTACGAGCAGTACTTC.

V usage is TRBV19 and J usage is TRBJ1-5, with a possible D match to TRBD1 (6 bases). The CDR3 is 15 amino acids. CDR1 and CDR2 from the germline V gene are LNHDA and SQIVND (reference sequence). The germline V and J ends were trimmed by 4 bases and 0 bases, with 10 bases remaining between them. CDR3 in amino acids: CASSRTVYSNQPQHF. The CDR3 DNA sequence: TGTGCCAGTAGTAGGACAGTCTATAGCAATCAGCCCCAGCATTTT. The full variable domain, in which reference TRBV19 and TRBJ1-5 provide the parts outside the CDR3, is DGGITQSPKYLFRKEGQNVTLSCEQNLNHDAMYWYRQDPGQGLRLIYYSQIVNDFQKGDIAEGYSVSREKKESFPLTVTSAQKNPTAFYLCASSRTVYSNQPQHFGDGTRLSIL.

J is TRBJ2-2 and V is TRBV6-5; 8 bases agree with TRBD2. The germline gives CDR1 MNHEY, CDR2 SVGAGI. CDR3 size: 15 residues. Trimming removed 6 bases from V and 0 bases from J; junction bases left unmatched: 3. The CDR3 here is CASRRGGTNTGELFF. CDR3 DNA sequence: TGTGCCAGCAGACGCGGGGGGACGAACACCGGGGAGCTGTTTTTT.

This chain joins TRBV5-1 and TRBJ1-1; 7 nucleotides match TRBD1. This CDR3 region has 14 residues. Trimming removed 2 bases from V and 2 bases from J; junction bases left unmatched: 3. Germline lookup yields CDR1 SGHRS and CDR2 YFSETQ. Written as DNA, the CDR3 is TGCGCCAGCAGCTTAGACAGGGTTAACACTGAAGCTTTCTTT. Protein: CASSLDRVNTEAFF.

This chain connects TRBV6-6 to TRBJ1-2, with D possibly TRBD1 on 5 matching bases. The V end was cut by 0 bases, the J end by 4 bases, with 6 bases between. Germline V gene lookup returns CDR1 MNHNY and CDR2 SVGAGI (reference sequence). This CDR3 comprises 13 residues. The CDR3 DNA sequence: TGTGCCAGCAGTTACTCAGACAGCTATGGCTACACCTTC. This gives the protein CASSYSDSYGYTF.

The chain recombines TRBV6-6 with TRBJ2-5; 10 bases agree with TRBD2. CDR3 length: 16 amino acids. The germline CDR1 and CDR2 sequences are MNHNY and SVGAGI (reference sequence). J gave up 1 base and V 1 base, and 3 bases lay outside the gene matches. The CDR3, as DNA: TGTGCCAGCAGTTACTGGGCTAGCGGGGGCCAAGAGACCCAGTACTTC. Translating gives CASSYWASGGQETQYF.

V gene TRBV5-1 combines with J gene TRBJ2-5; the match to TRBD2 covers 8 bases. The CDR3 is made up of 14 amino acids. Losses at the gene ends were 8 bases for V and 5 bases for J; bases not matched to a gene: 11. Germline V gene data show CDR1 as SGHRS and CDR2 as YFSETQ. The DNA of the CDR3 is TGCGCCAGTTGTCCTCGGGGGGGAATGGAGACCCAGTACTTC. The encoded protein is CASCPRGGMETQYF.

The chain carries TRBV7-6 and TRBJ1-4; D remains ambiguous. The V gene lost 4 bases and the J gene lost 11 bases, with 8 bases spanning the gap. CDR3 length: 11 residues. Germline CDR1 is SGHVS and CDR2 is FNYEAQ. The CDR3 sequence is CASSSNVKLFF. CDR3 nucleotide sequence: TGTGCCAGCAGCTCTAATGTTAAACTGTTTTTT.

This chain uses TRBV6-2 or TRBV6-3 with TRBJ1-6; no reliable D call. CDR1 is MNHEY, CDR2 SVGEGT, per germline. V was clipped by 6 bases and J by 9 bases, with 15 bases between them. CDR3 length equals 14 residues. In nucleotides, the CDR3 is TGTGCCAGCAGCTCCGGGAAGCTTGGTTCACCCCTCCACTTT. This gives the protein CASSSGKLGSPLHF.

J is TRBJ1-1 and V is TRBV5-4; TRBD1 is a possible D gene (6 bases). Trimming took 4 bases from V and 1 from J, leaving 14 bases between them. Germline CDR1 and CDR2: SGHNT and YYREEE (reference sequence). This CDR3 region has 15 residues. DNA for the CDR3: TGTGCCAGCAGCCCCGACCCGACAGGGAACACTGAAGCTTTCTTT. It translates to CASSPDPTGNTEAFF.

This clone was counted a single time. This rearrangement joins TRBV30 to TRBJ2-1, with TRBD2 as a possible D gene (5 bases). Trimming stripped 3 bases from V and 5 bases from J, with 14 bases between. Germline CDR1 GTSNPN, CDR2 SVGIG (reference sequence). The CDR3 is 14 residues long. The CDR3 sequence is CAWRASRRNNEQFF. In DNA, the CDR3 is TGTGCCTGGAGGGCTAGCAGAAGAAACAATGAGCAGTTCTTC.

The V call is TRBV11-2, the J call TRBJ2-7, with D tentatively TRBD2 (5 bases). V gave up 5 bases and J gave up 1 base, with 18 bases separating them. The CDR3 has 16 amino acids. Germline values: CDR1 SGHAT, CDR2 FQNNGV. CDR3 DNA sequence: TGTGCCAGCAGCCCCATTGGAGGTCCCGCTTCCTACGAGCAGTACTTC. Its protein is CASSPIGGPASYEQYF.

The genes are TRBV9 and TRBJ1-2; TRBD1 agrees at 8 bases. The germline CDR1 and CDR2 sequences are SGDLS and YYNGEE. The CDR3 spans 15 residues. With V trimmed by 2 bases and J by 4 bases, 7 bases remained unmatched. For the CDR3, the DNA is TGTGCCAGCAGCGTCGCGGGACAGGCCATCTATGGCTACACCTTC. Amino acid sequence: CASSVAGQAIYGYTF.

CDR3 loop: CASSSTPRMGGPKDTQYF. The CDR3, as DNA: TGTGCCAGCAGCTCCACACCGCGAATGGGGGGGCCTAAGGATACGCAGTATTTT. This sequence joins TRBV4-2 and TRBJ2-3; a weak D match, TRBD2 (7 bases). The CDR3 extends over 18 amino acids. Germline loops: CDR1 LGHNA, CDR2 YNFKEQ. The germline V and J ends were trimmed by 5 bases and 6 bases, with 27 bases remaining between them.

The chain carries TRBV30 and TRBJ1-2; 7 bases are a match to TRBD1. Germline V gene data show CDR1 as GTSNPN and CDR2 as SVGIG (reference sequence). The V gene end was trimmed by 3 bases and the J gene end by 7 bases; junction bases not matched to a gene: 14. The CDR3 runs 15 residues. DNA for the CDR3: TGTGCCTGGAGAGTAAGAGACAGGGAATACGGTGGCTACACCTTC. Amino acids: CAWRVRDREYGGYTF.

This clone was found once. The chain is built from TRBV7-2 and TRBJ1-1, with no clear D. Germline V CDR1 and CDR2: SGHTA, FQGNSA. The CDR3 contains 14 residues. V was pared by 5 bases and J by 7 bases, with 17 bases between. CDR3 DNA sequence: TGTGCCAGCAGCCCCGAGTCGGCTAGCCTTGAAGCTTTCTTT. It specifies CASSPESASLEAFF.

In this sample, this clone turned up once. The rearrangement joins TRBV6-5 to TRBJ1-3; 9 bases map to TRBD1. Germline CDR1 and CDR2: MNHEY and SVGAGI. V was clipped by 6 bases and J by 4 bases; unmatched bases: 7. This CDR3 spans 15 amino acids. The CDR3 is CASSHTGGEGNTIYF. The CDR3 DNA reads as TGTGCCAGCAGCCATACAGGGGGCGAGGGAAACACCATATATTTT.

The gene calls are TRBV3-1 (or the pseudogene TRBV3-2) and TRBJ2-2; TRBD2 agrees at 16 bases. V shed 5 bases and J 4 bases; nucleotides not matched to a gene: 10. The CDR3 contains 19 residues. The germline CDR1 and CDR2 sequences are LGHDT and YNNKEL (reference sequence). The CDR3 spells CASSSIPGLAGGRTGELFF. As DNA, the CDR3 is TGTGCCAGCAGCAGCATTCCGGGACTAGCGGGGGGGCGCACCGGGGAGCTGTTTTTT.

The chain combines TRBV19 with TRBJ1-1; TRBD1 aligns across 7 bases. Trimming cost V 7 bases and J 10 bases; bases outside gene matches: 9. The CDR3 loop spans 12 amino acids. Germline loops: CDR1 LNHDA, CDR2 SQIVND (reference sequence). CDR3 coding DNA: TGTGCCAGTACTCAGGGGGGCGTAGGAGCTTTCTTT. As protein: CASTQGGVGAFF. The variable domain in full, completed from reference TRBV19 and TRBJ1-1, reads DGGITQSPKYLFRKEGQNVTLSCEQNLNHDAMYWYRQDPGQGLRLIYYSQIVNDFQKGDIAEGYSVSREKKESFPLTVTSAQKNPTAFYLCASTQGGVGAFFGQGTRLTVV.